The 2 T cell receptor beta chains in this list originate from one sample, sequenced in a study of CD8 T cells in Susac syndrome. It was with random hexamers that roughly 0.45 to 1 ug RNA was reverse transcribed. TCRdb re-called the immunoSEQ multiplex PCR reads through MiXCR, storing one row per CDR3 protein. The sample has 200,000 to 250,000 distinct CDR3 sequences, roughly 96% seen once. The sample was CD4+ T cells from PBMCs. The receptors stem from a human donor with multiple sclerosis.

The rearrangement uses TRBV28 and TRBJ1-4, with 7 positions matching TRBD1. J was trimmed by 10 bases and V by 4 bases; bases with no gene match: 12. CDR3 length equals 15 residues. Germline V gene lookup returns CDR1 MDHEN and CDR2 SYDVKM. CDR3 region: CASSSGQTTIRKLFF. The CDR3 bases are TGTGCCAGCAGTTCGGGACAGACAACGATAAGAAAACTGTTTTTT.

J is TRBJ1-2 and V is TRBV19; D is undetermined. Trimming left V 1 base short and J 3 bases short, with 9 bases between. Germline assignment: CDR1 LNHDA and CDR2 SQIVND (reference sequence). The length of the CDR3 is 14 residues. This CDR3 is CASSIGKTDYGYTF. CDR3 DNA: TGTGCCAGTAGTATAGGGAAAACAGACTATGGCTACACCTTC.